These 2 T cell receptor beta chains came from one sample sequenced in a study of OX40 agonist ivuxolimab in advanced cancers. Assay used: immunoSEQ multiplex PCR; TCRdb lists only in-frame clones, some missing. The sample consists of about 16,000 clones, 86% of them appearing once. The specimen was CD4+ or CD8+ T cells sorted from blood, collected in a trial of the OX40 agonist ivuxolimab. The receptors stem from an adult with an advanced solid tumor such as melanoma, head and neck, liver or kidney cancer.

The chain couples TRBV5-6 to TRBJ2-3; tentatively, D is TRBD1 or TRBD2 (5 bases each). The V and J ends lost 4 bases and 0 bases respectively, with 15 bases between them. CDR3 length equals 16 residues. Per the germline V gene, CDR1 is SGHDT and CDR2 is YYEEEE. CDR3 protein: CASSIPGTHSTDTQYF. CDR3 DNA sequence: TGTGCCAGCAGCATCCCCGGGACGCATAGCACAGATACGCAGTATTTT. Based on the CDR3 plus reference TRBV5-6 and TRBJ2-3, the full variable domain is DAGVTQSPTHLIKTRGQQVTLRCSPKSGHDTVSWYQQALGQGPQFIFQYYEEEERQRGNFPDRFSGHQFPNYSSELNVNALLLGDSALYLCASSIPGTHSTDTQYFGPGTRLTVL.

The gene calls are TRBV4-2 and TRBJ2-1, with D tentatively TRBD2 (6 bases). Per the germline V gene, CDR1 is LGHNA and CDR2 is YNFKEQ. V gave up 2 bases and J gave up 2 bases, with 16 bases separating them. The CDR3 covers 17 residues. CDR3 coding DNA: TGTGCCAGCAGCCAACCGAGGTCGGGAGAAGCCTACAATGAGCAGTTCTTC. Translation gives CASSQPRSGEAYNEQFF.